The source of this T cell receptor beta chain is a study of CD8 T cells in ankylosing spondylitis. Study outcomes and limitations: A motif of eight highly homologous TCR beta variants was seen as apparently characteristic of ankylosing spondylitis blood.

Comments on this clonotype: The antigen is undetermined.

TCRdb redid the calling of the 5' RACE reads with MiXCR, one entry per CDR3 protein. This table holds 350,000 to 450,000 distinct CDR3 sequences, roughly 25% found once. Trimming took 0 bases from V and 1 from J, leaving 6 bases between them. Germline V CDR1 and CDR2: SGHDN, FVKESK. CDR3 length: 14 amino acids. The sequence was collected from a male donor with ankylosing spondylitis. This chain connects TRBV14 to TRBJ2-5, with D unresolved. Sequencing was carried out using blood, either unsorted or a sorted T cell fraction (not recorded which). The CDR3 is CASSQDFIQETQYF. DNA for the CDR3: TGTGCCAGCAGCCAAGATTTCATCCAAGAGACCCAGTACTTC. The variable domain in full, completed from reference TRBV14 and TRBJ2-5, reads EAGVTQFPSHSVIEKGQTVTLRCDPISGHDNLYWYRRVMGKEIKFLLHFVKESKQDESGMPNNRFLAERTGGTYSTLKVQPAELEDSGVYFCASSQDFIQETQYFGPGTRLLVL.